This TCR beta chain was sequenced during a study of PD-1 blockade in mismatch repair-deficient tumors. About the study: Enrolled about 2013-2016, patients had progressing, pretreated mismatch repair-deficient cancers of approximately 13 types. Whole-study results and caveats: Tumor-resident clones, often absent from pretreatment blood, expanded after pembrolizumab and then contracted.

Some clones are missing from TCRdb's copy, which holds only in-frame ones; the method was immunoSEQ multiplex PCR. The table has roughly 16,000 clones, around 82% seen once. This clone was seen a single time. As yet, its antigen is unknown. The same CDR3 can be traced to other DNA sequences in this sample. Per germline, CDR1 SGHTA and CDR2 FQGNSA. CDR3 length: 13 amino acids. Trimming took 6 bases from V and 4 from J; bases not matched to a gene: 6. All patients were mismatch repair deficient, assessed by either PCR or immunohistochemistry. J is TRBJ2-7 and V is TRBV7-2; 7 bases map to TRBD2. The receptor comes from an adult with mismatch repair-deficient cancer. Sequencing was performed on PBMCs, taken 4 weeks after starting pembrolizumab. The CDR3 bases are TGTGCCAGCAGTGCAAGCGGGGCTTACGAGCAGTACTTC. It translates to CASSASGAYEQYF.